Following are 32 T cell receptor beta chains from one sample sequenced in a study of CD8+ T cells in alopecia areata. The sequencing template was cDNA reverse transcribed from extracted RNA. Some clones are missing from TCRdb's copy, which holds only in-frame ones; the method was immunoSEQ multiplex PCR. This sample has around 210,000 clones, with roughly three fifths found just once. Sequencing was performed on CD8+ T cells sorted from blood. These receptors all come from a human donor in good health.

The chain is built from TRBV7-9 and TRBJ1-5, with D unresolved. Germline CDR1 SEHNR, CDR2 FQNEAQ (reference sequence). V lost 3 bases to trimming and J lost 2 bases, with 5 bases between them. CDR3 length: 13 residues. CDR3: CASSFDRNQPQHF. The CDR3 nucleotides read TGTGCCAGCAGCTTTGACCGCAATCAGCCCCAGCATTTT.

This clone was seen only a few times. CDR3 sequence (DNA): TGTGCCTGGAGTGGACAGGGGGCGGGAGGCTACACCTTC. It encodes CAWSGQGAGGYTF. The chain links TRBV30 to TRBJ1-2, with TRBD1 matching over 10 bases. CDR1 is GTSNPN and CDR2 is SVGIG in the germline V gene (reference sequence). The CDR3 is 13 amino acids. V dropped 1 base and J dropped 8; count of bases not matched to a gene: 4.

The chain combines TRBV29-1 with TRBJ2-4; possibly TRBD1 or TRBD2 for D (5 bases each). Germline CDR1 is SQVTM and CDR2 is ANQGSEA. The CDR3 consists of 13 residues. Trimming took 4 bases from V and 3 from J, leaving 10 bases between them. The CDR3 DNA follows: TGCAGCGTTGTTGGGGGTGGCAAAAACATTCAGTACTTC. Translating gives CSVVGGGKNIQYF. Based on the CDR3 plus reference TRBV29-1 and TRBJ2-4, the full variable domain is SAVISQKPSRDICQRGTSLTIQCQVDSQVTMMFWYRQQPGQSLTLIATANQGSEATYESGFVIDKFPISRPNLTFSTLTVSNMSPEDSSIYLCSVVGGGKNIQYFGAGTRLSVL.

The chain has TRBV10-2 and TRBJ2-5; no definite D call. Germline-derived CDR1 and CDR2 are WSHSY and SAAADI. V was clipped by 2 bases and J by 0 bases, with 16 bases between them. The length of the CDR3 is 17 residues. The CDR3, as DNA: TGCGCCAGCAGTGAGGGCCGCAGTATGCTCAACCAAGAGACCCAGTACTTC. Translated: CASSEGRSMLNQETQYF.

This chain links TRBV29-1 with TRBJ2-7; TRBD1 is a possible D gene (6 bases). The V end lost 0 bases, the J end lost 12 bases, and 12 bases lay between the germline ends. This CDR3 has 11 amino acids. The germline V gene has CDR1 SQVTM and CDR2 ANQGSEA. The CDR3 DNA follows: TGCAGCGTTGAAGACCAGGGGATAAGGTACTTC. Its translation is CSVEDQGIRYF.

This sequence joins TRBV5-4 and TRBJ2-2; no reliable D call. The CDR3 extends over 13 amino acids. Germline loops: CDR1 SGHNT, CDR2 YYREEE (reference sequence). The V end lost 4 bases, the J end lost 5 bases, and 9 bases lay between the germline ends. CDR3 sequence (DNA): TGTGCCAGCAGCCACGGAAGGACCGGGGAGCTGTTTTTT. This translates into CASSHGRTGELFF.

For the CDR3, the DNA is TGTGCCTGGAGGGGGCAGAGGTGGGACCTTCCCAATGAGCAGTTCTTC. Protein product: CAWRGQRWDLPNEQFF. This sequence joins TRBV30 and TRBJ2-1; D may match TRBD1 or TRBD2 (5 bases each). The CDR3 loop spans 16 amino acids. Germline V gives CDR1 GTSNPN, CDR2 SVGIG (reference sequence). V was shortened by 3 bases and J by 6 bases, with 21 bases between the two germline ends.

The rearrangement links TRBV9 to TRBJ1-1; D remains ambiguous. The CDR3 contains 13 residues. Trimming cost V 0 bases and J 8 bases, with 11 bases left between them. The V gene's germline CDR1 is SGDLS and CDR2 YYNGEE. The CDR3 spells CASSVEGSSEAFF. CDR3 nucleotide sequence: TGTGCCAGCAGCGTAGAAGGGTCCTCCGAAGCTTTCTTT.

J is TRBJ2-7 and V is TRBV29-1; 7 nucleotides match TRBD1. Germline V gene sequence: CDR1 SQVTM, CDR2 ANQGSEA. Losses at the gene ends were 2 bases for V and 6 bases for J; bases not matched to a gene: 1. The CDR3 runs to 11 residues. CDR3 DNA sequence: TGCAGCGTTGAAAGGACAGGCGAGCAGTACTTC. It encodes CSVERTGEQYF.

The chain has TRBV27 and TRBJ1-5, with D unclear. V was clipped by 3 bases and J by 2 bases, with 11 bases between them. The CDR3 has 15 amino acids. Looked up from germline, CDR1 is MNHEY and CDR2 is SMNVEV (reference sequence). CDR3 in DNA: TGTGCCAGCAGTTTGTCGACGGGCGGCAATCAGCCCCAGCATTTT. Its translation is CASSLSTGGNQPQHF.

This clone was counted only a few times. This sequence joins TRBV13 and TRBJ1-3; D unclear. CDR3 length equals 13 residues. Germline assignment: CDR1 PRHDT and CDR2 FYEKMQ (reference sequence). V dropped 6 bases and J dropped 4 bases, with 10 bases sitting between them. CDR3 amino acids: CASSHDSGNTIYF. The CDR3 DNA sequence: TGTGCCAGCAGTCACGACTCGGGAAACACCATATATTTT.

This clone was observed a few times. The chain employs TRBV4-1 and TRBJ2-1, with D possibly matching TRBD2 (5 bases). CDR3 length: 12 residues. Trimming took 3 bases from V and 10 from J, leaving 10 bases between them. CDR1 is MGHRA, CDR2 YSYEKL, per germline. In nucleotides, the CDR3 is TGCGCCAGCAGCCAGGACTGTTGCGAGCAGTTCTTC. This translates into CASSQDCCEQFF.

There are a few counts of this clone. The chain carries TRBV2 and TRBJ2-3; 11 bases are a match to TRBD2. CDR1 is SNHLY and CDR2 is FYNNEI in the germline V gene. V trimming: 5 bases; J trimming: 2 bases; junction bases outside the gene matches: 6. The length of the CDR3 is 16 residues. CDR3 sequence reads: CASSPSGGPLTDTQYF. The DNA for the CDR3 is TGTGCCAGCAGTCCTAGCGGGGGGCCCCTCACAGATACGCAGTATTTT.

This clone has more than one count but fewer than ten. The chain is built from TRBV19 and TRBJ2-3, with TRBD2 matching over 9 bases. Germline trimming cut 1 base from V and 6 bases from J; bases unmatched to any gene: 8. Germline V gives CDR1 LNHDA, CDR2 SQIVND (reference sequence). The CDR3 length is 16 residues. The DNA of the CDR3 is TGTGCCAGTAGTATAGGGGCTAGCGGGGAGTCCGATACGCAGTATTTT. Its protein is CASSIGASGESDTQYF. The full variable domain, completed using reference TRBV19 and TRBJ2-3, is DGGITQSPKYLFRKEGQNVTLSCEQNLNHDAMYWYRQDPGQGLRLIYYSQIVNDFQKGDIAEGYSVSREKKESFPLTVTSAQKNPTAFYLCASSIGASGESDTQYFGPGTRLTVL.

The DNA for the CDR3 is TGTGCCAGCAGCTTTAGCGGGCCACCGAACACCGGGGAGCTGTTTTTT. It specifies CASSFSGPPNTGELFF. The chain joins TRBV7-9 to TRBJ2-2; 7 nucleotides align to TRBD2. Trimming took 3 bases from V and 0 from J; bases not matched to a gene: 4. Germline-derived CDR1 and CDR2 are SEHNR and FQNEAQ (reference sequence). This CDR3 region has 16 residues.

The gene calls are TRBV6-4 and TRBJ2-5; D is uncertain. Trimming cost V 9 bases and J 3 bases, with 14 bases left between them. This CDR3 contains 13 residues. Germline-derived CDR1 and CDR2 are MRHNA and SNTAGT. The CDR3 region has the DNA TGTGCCAGTCCTGAGGCAGAGGAAGAGACCCAGTACTTC. This gives the protein CASPEAEEETQYF.

The rearrangement links TRBV7-9 to TRBJ2-4, with D possibly TRBD1 on 6 matching bases. The V end lost 0 bases, the J end lost 8 bases, and 8 bases lay between the germline ends. CDR1 is SEHNR, CDR2 FQNEAQ, per germline (reference sequence). The CDR3 is 13 amino acids. CDR3 sequence reads: CASSLAPGDIQYF. For the CDR3, the DNA is TGTGCCAGCAGCTTAGCCCCAGGGGACATTCAGTACTTC.

This clone was seen a handful of times. The chain uses TRBV28 and TRBJ1-2; 10 bases line up with TRBD1. Germline CDR1 is MDHEN and CDR2 is SYDVKM. The V and J ends lost 11 bases and 7 bases, in that order; junction bases with no gene match: 7. The CDR3 totals 12 residues. CDR3 sequence: CASWRTGGGYTF. For the CDR3, the DNA is TGTGCCTCCTGGCGGACAGGGGGTGGCTACACCTTC.

About this clone itself: The junction departs from the called germline gene at one end, perhaps through a read error. The chain joins TRBV29-1 to TRBJ2-3; no firm D call. From germline, CDR1 is SQVTM and CDR2 ANQGSEA. CDR3 length equals 13 residues. CDR3 region: CSIEGPNTDTQYF. The CDR3 coding sequence is TGCAGCATTGAAGGACCCAACACAGATACGCAGTATTTT.

This clone appeared a few times. The chain has TRBV14 and TRBJ2-1; 8 nucleotides agree with TRBD1. Germline CDR1 and CDR2: SGHDN and FVKESK. The CDR3 has 13 amino acids. After removal of 1 base from V and 12 bases from J, the junction contained 5 bases not matched to a gene. The CDR3 nucleotides are TGTGCCAGCAGCCAAGGGTATGGACAGGGGCAGTTCTTC. Translating gives CASSQGYGQGQFF.

The V call is TRBV7-2, the J call TRBJ2-5; no clear D gene. The CDR3 runs to 14 residues. Germline CDR1 is SGHTA and CDR2 is FQGNSA. V gave up 2 bases and J gave up 0 bases, with 7 bases separating them. CDR3 sequence: CASSLTGYQETQYF. CDR3 DNA sequence: TGTGCCAGCAGCTTAACGGGTTACCAAGAGACCCAGTACTTC.

This clone appeared a few times. The chain has TRBV7-9 and TRBJ2-1; D might be TRBD1 (5 bases). This CDR3 has 15 residues. The V gene lost 1 base and the J gene lost 4 bases, with 11 bases spanning the gap. Germline V gives CDR1 SEHNR, CDR2 FQNEAQ (reference sequence). CDR3 protein: CASSLEGSPYNEQFF. The CDR3 bases are TGTGCCAGCAGCTTAGAGGGGTCACCATACAATGAGCAGTTCTTC.

The chain employs TRBV7-9 and TRBJ1-4, with a weak D call TRBD1 (5 bases). V was trimmed by 5 bases and J by 6 bases, leaving 13 bases between them. The CDR3 covers 14 residues. Germline assignment: CDR1 SEHNR and CDR2 FQNEAQ (reference sequence). The CDR3 region is CASSQGGVDEKLFF. The CDR3 nucleotides read TGTGCCAGCAGCCAAGGAGGGGTTGATGAAAAACTGTTTTTT.

This clone was observed a handful of times. The chain carries TRBV11-2 and TRBJ2-7; 8 nucleotides line up with TRBD2. The CDR3 has 15 amino acids. Germline CDR1 is SGHAT and CDR2 is FQNNGV. Losses at the gene ends were 1 base for V and 0 bases for J; bases not matched to a gene: 2. The CDR3 region has the DNA TGTGCCAGCAGCTTAGCGGGGGGGAGCTCCTACGAGCAGTACTTC. This translates into CASSLAGGSSYEQYF.

Points on this clone: The conserved final phenylalanine or tryptophan is absent from the CDR3, which likely points to a read error. The rearrangement uses TRBV10-3 and TRBJ1-5; possible D gene TRBD1, 5 bases. CDR3 length: 14 residues. Looked up from germline, CDR1 is ENHRY and CDR2 is SYGVKD. The CDR3, as DNA: TGTGCCAGCAGTGAAGCGGCAGGGACCCAGCCCCAGCATCTT. Translating gives CASSEAAGTQPQHL.

J is TRBJ1-4 and V is TRBV7-9; 7 bases fit TRBD1. V trimming: 5 bases; J trimming: 8 bases; junction bases outside the gene matches: 11. The CDR3 has 15 residues. Per the germline V gene, CDR1 is SEHNR and CDR2 is FQNEAQ (reference sequence). This CDR3 reads CASSPSGTEGEKLFF. The CDR3, as DNA: TGTGCCAGCAGCCCTTCCGGGACAGAAGGGGAAAAACTGTTTTTT.

This chain connects TRBV13 to TRBJ1-2; no clear D gene. Germline values: CDR1 PRHDT, CDR2 FYEKMQ (reference sequence). The CDR3 covers 13 residues. The ends were cut back, 5 bases at V and 8 bases at J, with 15 bases in the middle. CDR3 DNA sequence: TGTGCCAGCAGCCCCGGTCGGACTAGGGGCTACACCTTC. Translation: CASSPGRTRGYTF.

The chain combines TRBV27 with TRBJ2-4; unclear D gene. Germline CDR1 is MNHEY and CDR2 is SMNVEV (reference sequence). Trimming cost V 5 bases and J 8 bases, with 22 bases left between them. The CDR3 is 16 amino acids. The CDR3 sequence: CASSPRGLREWHIQYF. The CDR3, as DNA: TGTGCCAGCAGTCCCCGTGGGTTAAGGGAATGGCACATTCAGTACTTC.

This chain joins TRBV14 and TRBJ1-2, with a possible D match to TRBD1 (6 bases). Looked up from germline, CDR1 is SGHDN and CDR2 is FVKESK. Trimming took off 1 base at V and 8 bases at J, with 11 bases between the two ends. The CDR3 runs 13 residues. This chain's CDR3 is CASSQAGAGGYTF. The CDR3 DNA is TGTGCCAGCAGCCAAGCGGGGGCCGGGGGCTACACCTTC.

This clone has only a few counts. The V gene is TRBV15, the J gene TRBJ2-2, with D possibly matching TRBD1 (6 bases). Trimming left V 1 base short and J 6 bases short, with 12 bases between. CDR1 LNHNV and CDR2 YYDKDF come from the germline V gene (reference sequence). The CDR3 runs to 15 residues. CDR3 protein: CATSRVTGQAGELFF. CDR3 nucleotides: TGTGCCACCAGCAGAGTCACAGGGCAGGCCGGGGAGCTGTTTTTT.

The CDR3 protein is CASSFFYGSTGELFF. For the CDR3, the DNA is TGTGCCAGCAGTTTTTTTTATGGGAGTACCGGGGAGCTGTTTTTT. This chain joins TRBV27 and TRBJ2-2, with D perhaps matching TRBD2 (5 bases). Germline-derived CDR1 and CDR2 are MNHEY and SMNVEV (reference sequence). Between the trimmed V and J ends, which lost 3 bases and 5 bases, there was a span of 13 bases. The CDR3 length is 15 residues.

This chain links TRBV5-1 with TRBJ2-5; no firm D call. Deletions cut 1 base from V and 3 bases from J, with 10 bases between. The CDR3 spans 14 residues. Germline assignment: CDR1 SGHRS and CDR2 YFSETQ. The CDR3 DNA is TGCGCCAGCAGCTTGCATCGACCAGAAGAGACCCAGTACTTC. It translates to CASSLHRPEETQYF.